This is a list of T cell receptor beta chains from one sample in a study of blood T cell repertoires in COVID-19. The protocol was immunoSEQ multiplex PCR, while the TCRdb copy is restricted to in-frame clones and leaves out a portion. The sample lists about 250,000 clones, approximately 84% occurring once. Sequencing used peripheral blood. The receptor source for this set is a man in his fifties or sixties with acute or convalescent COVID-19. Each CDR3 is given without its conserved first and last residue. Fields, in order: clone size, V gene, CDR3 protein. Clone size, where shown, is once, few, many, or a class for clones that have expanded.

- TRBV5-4 ASSLDGQGAYNEQF
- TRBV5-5 ASSHKTEPLGEQY
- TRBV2 ASSVTHYEQY
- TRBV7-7 ASSRGQGITGELF
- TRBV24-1 ATSDYDLDGQDNEKLF
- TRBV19 ASSIRSSGSPSSTDYEQY
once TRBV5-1 ASSHHPSGEYNEQF
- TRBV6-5 ASGSVGTSYGELF
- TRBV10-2 ASSATNNQPQH
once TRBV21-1 ASSVGSGGDQPQH
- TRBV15 ATSRDQGNNSPLH
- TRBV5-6 ASSPGGPGLNYGYT
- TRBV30 AWSVEIGTGSYNEQF
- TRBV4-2 ASSQERAPYGYT
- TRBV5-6 ATQGPIQSNYGYT
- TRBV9 ASSPSPGWYEQY
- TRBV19 ASTPGGNIQY
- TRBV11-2 ASSPPGRGNEQF
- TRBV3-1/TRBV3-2 ASSQTSGSPLEQF
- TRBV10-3 AISESRSPGNTIY
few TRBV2 ASAGTGETGELF
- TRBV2 ASEQSREKLF
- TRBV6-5 ASTPNSNQPQH
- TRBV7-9 ASSLTVLGQETQY
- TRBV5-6 ASSFRPLGGTDTQY
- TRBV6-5 ASSTPTGKTEAF
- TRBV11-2 ASSPGTGGYEQY
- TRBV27 ASSNGNRNTGELF
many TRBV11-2 ASSLNGGNGYT
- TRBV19 ASSIEGWSYNSPLH
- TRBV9 ASSPGQGGGNEQF
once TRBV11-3 ASSSRGELTDTQY
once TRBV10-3 AISDTQGETQY
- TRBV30 AWSPDSSGANVLT
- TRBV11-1 ASSQGRTFNTEAF
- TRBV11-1 ASSATGGKNSPLH
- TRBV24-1 ATRGTVLEGNQPQH
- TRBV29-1 SVLRDGYT
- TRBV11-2 ASSLVAAGANVLT
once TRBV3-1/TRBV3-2 ASSRRGLNTEAF
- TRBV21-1 ASSKGHNNSPLH
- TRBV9 ASRTGLAGAQDTQY
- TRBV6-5 ASSYSLESSYNEQF
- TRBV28 ASSSTQSNTGELF
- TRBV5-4 ASSSDSDYGYT
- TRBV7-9 ASSLSPTGGWYGYT
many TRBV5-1 ASSPMGQATYEQY
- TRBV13 ASSPRDRVPNEQF
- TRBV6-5 ASSYSEGHNSPLH
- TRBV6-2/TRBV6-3 ASSYSFGGTEAF
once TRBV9 ASSGDRIGNTIY
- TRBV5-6 ASSFGRELF
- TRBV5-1 ASRPIPGQGVYEQY
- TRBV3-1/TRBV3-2 ASSVQGADTQY
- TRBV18 ASSQDRDGGYT